These 23 T cell receptor beta chains originate from one sample sequenced in a study of CD8+ T cells in alopecia areata. Extracted RNA was reverse transcribed into cDNA, the sequencing template. TCRdb's table, derived via immunoSEQ multiplex PCR, lists solely in-frame clones and lacks some. The repertoire has 35,000 to 45,000 clones, around half of them found once; the top ten carry more than 1.5%. In a group of a few patients, CD4+ cells were sorted into CD25+CD127- cells. Sequenced: CD4+ Tregs sorted from blood. Receptors originate from a human donor with alopecia areata.

This clone turned up a few times. V usage is TRBV5-1 and J usage is TRBJ2-7; D remains ambiguous. Germline assignment: CDR1 SGHRS and CDR2 YFSETQ. V shed 4 bases and J shed 0 bases, with 11 bases lying between them. This CDR3 has 14 amino acids. This CDR3 reads CASSRTIPSYEQYF. The CDR3 nucleotides are TGCGCCAGCAGCCGGACGATTCCCTCCTACGAGCAGTACTTC.

This clone came up once. This chain uses TRBV5-1 with TRBJ2-3; tentative D call: TRBD2 (6 bases). Trimming took 0 bases from V and 3 from J, leaving 11 bases between them. Germline loops: CDR1 SGHRS, CDR2 YFSETQ. The CDR3 runs to 15 residues. The CDR3 nucleotides read TGCGCCAGCAGCTTGGCAATAGCGGTAACAGATACGCAGTATTTT. This sequence encodes CASSLAIAVTDTQYF.

Only a few counts were recorded for this clone. J is TRBJ2-5 and V is TRBV9, with 7 bases that match TRBD1. This CDR3 spans 14 amino acids. Germline loops: CDR1 SGDLS, CDR2 YYNGEE. The ends lost 2 bases at V and 1 base at J; junction bases unmatched: 2. CDR3 sequence: CASSVGTVQETQYF. In DNA, the CDR3 is TGTGCCAGCAGCGTCGGGACAGTCCAAGAGACCCAGTACTTC.

A few counts support this clone. The CDR3 spells CASSPFRDQPQHF. Here the CDR3 DNA reads TGTGCCAGTTCCCCATTTAGGGATCAGCCCCAGCATTTT. V usage is TRBV19 and J usage is TRBJ1-5; D is ambiguous. In germline, CDR1 is LNHDA, CDR2 SQIVND (reference sequence). This CDR3 spans 13 amino acids. The ends were cut back, 8 bases at V and 5 bases at J, with 13 bases in the middle.

This chain connects TRBV6-5 to TRBJ1-4; D is uncertain. The CDR3 is 13 amino acids. Germline CDR1 MNHEY, CDR2 SVGAGI. The V gene lost 5 bases and the J gene lost 5 bases, with 9 bases spanning the gap. CDR3 bases: TGTGCCAGCAGTCCCCGACCAAATGAAAAACTGTTTTTT. This encodes CASSPRPNEKLFF.

This chain uses TRBV18 with TRBJ1-3, with D uncertain. Trimming removed 5 bases at V and 11 bases at J, with 13 bases between. The germline gives CDR1 KGHSH, CDR2 LQKENI. The CDR3 is 12 residues long. The CDR3 is CASSDRAGAIYF. The CDR3, as DNA: TGTGCCAGCTCAGACCGGGCCGGGGCCATATATTTT. Using reference TRBV18 and TRBJ1-3 for the parts outside the CDR3, the full variable domain is NAGVMQNPRHLVRRRGQEARLRCSPMKGHSHVYWYRQLPEEGLKFMVYLQKENIIDESGMPKERFSAEFPKEGPSILRIQQVVRGDSAAYFCASSDRAGAIYFGEGSWLTVV.

The chain recombines TRBV6-5 with TRBJ2-3, with D perhaps matching TRBD1 or TRBD2 (5 bases each). The V gene lost 3 bases and the J gene lost 3 bases, with 10 bases spanning the gap. Germline V gives CDR1 MNHEY, CDR2 SVGAGI. The CDR3 loop spans 14 amino acids. CDR3 sequence reads: CASSYVWGTDTQYF. The CDR3 DNA reads as TGTGCCAGCAGTTATGTGTGGGGGACAGATACGCAGTATTTT.

The J gene is TRBJ2-1, the V gene TRBV6-5; D is unresolved. The ends were cut back, 5 bases at V and 4 bases at J, with 12 bases in the middle. The germline V gene encodes CDR1 MNHEY and CDR2 SVGAGI. The CDR3 has 14 amino acids. The CDR3 region is CASSGAYGYNEQFF. CDR3 coding DNA: TGTGCCAGCAGTGGAGCTTATGGTTACAATGAGCAGTTCTTC.

J is TRBJ2-2 and V is TRBV6-5, with 10 bases fitting TRBD1. The V and J ends lost 2 bases and 7 bases, in that order; junction bases with no gene match: 1. Per germline, CDR1 MNHEY and CDR2 SVGAGI. CDR3 length: 14 amino acids. In DNA, the CDR3 is TGTGCCAGCAGTTACGGACAGGGGGACGGGGAGCTGTTTTTT. Its protein product is CASSYGQGDGELFF.

The V gene is TRBV7-9, the J gene TRBJ2-7, with 7 bases fitting TRBD2. J gave up 0 bases and V 1 base, and 3 bases lay outside the gene matches. This CDR3 contains 15 residues. Germline CDR1 reads SEHNR; CDR2 reads FQNEAQ (reference sequence). The CDR3 coding sequence is TGTGCCAGCAGCTTAGTGGCTAGCGGCTCCTACGAGCAGTACTTC. It yields the protein CASSLVASGSYEQYF.

This clone was counted only a few times. The chain couples TRBV4-3 to TRBJ1-1; D is unresolved. Germline V gene lookup returns CDR1 LGHNA and CDR2 YSLEER. V gave up 0 bases and J gave up 11 bases, with 13 bases separating them. This CDR3 comprises 13 residues. CDR3 coding DNA: TGCGCCAGCAGCCAAGAGCCGAAGACGCGGGCTTTCTTT. Translation gives CASSQEPKTRAFF.

The rearrangement joins TRBV10-2 to TRBJ2-5, with 8 bases aligning to TRBD2. Looked up from germline, CDR1 is WSHSY and CDR2 is SAAADI. With V trimmed by 3 bases and J by 4 bases, 1 base remained unmatched. The CDR3 consists of 13 residues. This CDR3 reads CASSDGTRETQYF. CDR3 nucleotides: TGCGCCAGCAGTGATGGGACTAGAGAGACCCAGTACTTC.

The chain is built from TRBV9 and TRBJ2-7, with D perhaps matching TRBD1 or TRBD2 (5 bases each). Trimming removed 0 bases at V and 2 bases at J, with 18 bases between. Looked up from germline, CDR1 is SGDLS and CDR2 is YYNGEE. The CDR3 extends over 17 amino acids. The CDR3 loop is CASSVGDGILTTYEQYF. Written as DNA, the CDR3 is TGTGCCAGCAGCGTAGGGGACGGGATTCTAACCACCTACGAGCAGTACTTC.

The rearrangement links TRBV7-9 to TRBJ1-2; 7 bases are shared with TRBD1. Germline lookup yields CDR1 SEHNR and CDR2 FQNEAQ (reference sequence). CDR3 length: 15 amino acids. After removal of 0 bases from V and 7 bases from J, the junction contained 8 bases not matched to a gene. The CDR3 spells CASSLALQGLVGYTF. The CDR3 DNA reads as TGTGCCAGCAGCTTAGCCTTACAGGGGTTGGTTGGCTACACCTTC. Combining the CDR3 with reference TRBV7-9 and TRBJ1-2 gives the whole variable domain DTGVSQNPRHKITKRGQNVTFRCDPISEHNRLYWYRQTLGQGPEFLTYFQNEAQLEKSRLLSDRFSAERPKGSFSTLEIQRTEQGDSAMYLCASSLALQGLVGYTFGSGTRLTVV.

The chain has TRBV5-4 and TRBJ1-5; maybe TRBD1 (5 bases). In germline, CDR1 is SGHNT, CDR2 YYREEE (reference sequence). This CDR3 is built from 15 residues. Trimming left V 5 bases short and J 7 bases short, with 19 bases between. The CDR3: CASRFNAQGIQPQHF. In DNA form, the CDR3 reads TGTGCCAGCAGGTTCAACGCGCAGGGTATACAGCCCCAGCATTTT.

The chain combines TRBV7-9 with TRBJ1-5, with no clear D. CDR3 length: 13 residues. V was clipped by 5 bases and J by 10 bases, with 15 bases between them. Germline V gene sequence: CDR1 SEHNR, CDR2 FQNEAQ (reference sequence). In DNA form, the CDR3 reads TGTGCCAGCAGCGGATATAGGCTCGGCCCCCAGCATTTT. This sequence encodes CASSGYRLGPQHF.

The chain employs TRBV6-6 and TRBJ2-7, with TRBD1 identical over 9 bases. Per germline, CDR1 MNHNY and CDR2 SVGAGI (reference sequence). Trimming at V came to 5 bases and at J to 3 bases, leaving 8 bases not matched to a gene. The CDR3 has 15 residues. The CDR3 DNA is TGTGCCAGCAGTCGCCGGGACAGGGACATCTACGAGCAGTACTTC. Protein sequence: CASSRRDRDIYEQYF.

The chain uses TRBV7-2 and TRBJ2-1; possibly TRBD2 for D (5 bases). The V gene lost 8 bases and the J gene lost 4 bases, with 15 bases spanning the gap. The CDR3 runs 14 residues. In germline, CDR1 is SGHTA, CDR2 FQGNSA. As DNA, the CDR3 is TGTGCCAGCGGCCGGACTCGCGCTTACAATGAGCAGTTCTTC. Protein product: CASGRTRAYNEQFF.

Comment on this clone: Other nucleotide sequences in the sample specify the same CDR3. The chain links TRBV28 to TRBJ2-7, with D unclear. Germline V CDR1 and CDR2: MDHEN, SYDVKM. The V and J ends lost 6 bases and 2 bases respectively, with 5 bases between them. The CDR3 loop spans 11 amino acids. DNA of the CDR3: TGTGCCAGCAGAGGGCCCTACGAGCAGTACTTC. Protein: CASRGPYEQYF.

This chain joins TRBV2 and TRBJ2-3; TRBD2 matches 7 bases. The J segment lost 9 bases and the V segment lost 3 bases, leaving 9 bases of the junction unmatched. Germline V gives CDR1 SNHLY, CDR2 FYNNEI. The CDR3 is 14 amino acids. The chain's CDR3 is CASSEAPGRGTQYF. The CDR3 nucleotides read TGTGCCAGCAGTGAGGCTCCCGGGCGGGGGACGCAGTATTTT.

V and J are TRBV5-1 and TRBJ1-2; the D gene is possibly TRBD1 (6 bases). The V end was cut by 7 bases, the J end by 6 bases, with 22 bases between. Germline-derived CDR1 and CDR2 are SGHRS and YFSETQ. The CDR3 consists of 15 residues. The CDR3 is CASSPSRGRGNGYTF. For the CDR3, the DNA is TGCGCCAGCTCTCCTAGCCGAGGCAGGGGTAATGGCTACACCTTC.

This clone was detected a few times. V and J are TRBV7-9 and TRBJ2-7; D not certain. The CDR3 is 12 amino acids. Germline V CDR1 and CDR2: SEHNR, FQNEAQ (reference sequence). With 2 bases removed from V and 1 base from J, the gap between germline ends came to 3 bases. The CDR3 spells CASSLQSYEQYF. The CDR3 DNA sequence: TGTGCCAGCAGCTTACAGTCCTACGAGCAGTACTTC.

The CDR3 sequence is CASSFTSYNEQFF. CDR3 DNA sequence: TGTGCCAGCAGCTTTACGTCTTACAATGAGCAGTTCTTC. The chain combines TRBV11-3 with TRBJ2-1; D uncertain. Germline V gene data show CDR1 as SGHNT and CDR2 as YENEEA. There are 13 residues in the CDR3. Trimming cost V 3 bases and J 4 bases, with 7 bases left between them.